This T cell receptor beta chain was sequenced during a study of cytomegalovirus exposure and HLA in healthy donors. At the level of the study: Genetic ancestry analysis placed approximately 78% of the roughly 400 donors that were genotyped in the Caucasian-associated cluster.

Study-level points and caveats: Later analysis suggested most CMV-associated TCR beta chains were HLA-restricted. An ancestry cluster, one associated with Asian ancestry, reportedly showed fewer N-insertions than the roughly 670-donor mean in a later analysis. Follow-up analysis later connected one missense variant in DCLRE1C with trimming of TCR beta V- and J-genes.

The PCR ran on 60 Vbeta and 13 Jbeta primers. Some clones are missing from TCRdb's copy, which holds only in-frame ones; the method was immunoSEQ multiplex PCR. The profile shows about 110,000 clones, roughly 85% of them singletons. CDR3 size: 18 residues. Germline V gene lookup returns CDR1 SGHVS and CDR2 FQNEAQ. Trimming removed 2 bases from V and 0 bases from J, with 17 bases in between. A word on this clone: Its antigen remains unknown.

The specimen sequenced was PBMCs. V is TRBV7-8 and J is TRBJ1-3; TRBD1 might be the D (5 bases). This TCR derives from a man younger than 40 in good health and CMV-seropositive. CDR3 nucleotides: TGTGCCAGCAGCTTAAGTTTTTATGGACACGGCTCTGGAAACACCATATATTTT. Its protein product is CASSLSFYGHGSGNTIYF.